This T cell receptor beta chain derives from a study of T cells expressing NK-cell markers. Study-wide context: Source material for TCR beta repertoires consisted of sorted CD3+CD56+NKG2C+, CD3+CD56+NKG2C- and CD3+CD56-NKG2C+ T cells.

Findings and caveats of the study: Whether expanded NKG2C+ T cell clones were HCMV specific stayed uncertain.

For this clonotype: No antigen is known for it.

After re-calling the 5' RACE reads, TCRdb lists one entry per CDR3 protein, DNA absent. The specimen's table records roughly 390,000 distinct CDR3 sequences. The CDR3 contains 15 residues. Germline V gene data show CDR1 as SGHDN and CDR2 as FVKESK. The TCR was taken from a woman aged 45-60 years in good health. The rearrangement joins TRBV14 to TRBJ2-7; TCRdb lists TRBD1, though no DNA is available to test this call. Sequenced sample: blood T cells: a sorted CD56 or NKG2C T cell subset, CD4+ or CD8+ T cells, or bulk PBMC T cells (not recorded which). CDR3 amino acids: CASSQGSHRGYEQYF. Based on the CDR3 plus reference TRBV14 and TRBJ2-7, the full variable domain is EAGVTQFPSHSVIEKGQTVTLRCDPISGHDNLYWYRRVMGKEIKFLLHFVKESKQDESGMPNNRFLAERTGGTYSTLKVQPAELEDSGVYFCASSQGSHRGYEQYFGPGTRLTVT.